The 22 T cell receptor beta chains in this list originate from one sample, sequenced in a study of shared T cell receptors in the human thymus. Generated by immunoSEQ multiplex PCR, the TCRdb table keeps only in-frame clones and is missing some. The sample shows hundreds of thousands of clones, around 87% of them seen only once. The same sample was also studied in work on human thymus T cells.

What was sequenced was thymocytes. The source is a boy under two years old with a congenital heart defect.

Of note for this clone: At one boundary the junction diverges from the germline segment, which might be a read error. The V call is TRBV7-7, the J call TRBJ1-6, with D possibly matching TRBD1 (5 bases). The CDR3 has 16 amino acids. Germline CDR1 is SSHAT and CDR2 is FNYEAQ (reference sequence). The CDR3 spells CASSARATNYNSPLHF. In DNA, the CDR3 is TGTGCTAGCAGCGCCAGGGCTACGAACTATAATTCACCCCTCCACTTT.

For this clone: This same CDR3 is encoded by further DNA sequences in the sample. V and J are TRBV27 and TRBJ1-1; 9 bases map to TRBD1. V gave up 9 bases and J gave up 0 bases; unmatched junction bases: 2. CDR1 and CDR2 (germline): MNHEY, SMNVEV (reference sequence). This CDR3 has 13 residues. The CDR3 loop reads CASGTGLNTEAFF. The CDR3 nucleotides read TGTGCCAGTGGGACAGGGCTGAACACTGAAGCTTTCTTT.

This CDR3 is CASRRVPNNSPLHF. In DNA, the CDR3 is TGTGCCAGTAGGAGGGTTCCCAATAATTCACCCCTCCACTTT. This chain uses TRBV19 with TRBJ1-6; D unresolved. Germline CDR1 reads LNHDA; CDR2 reads SQIVND (reference sequence). The CDR3 spans 14 residues. The V gene lost 6 bases and the J gene lost 5 bases, with 11 bases spanning the gap.

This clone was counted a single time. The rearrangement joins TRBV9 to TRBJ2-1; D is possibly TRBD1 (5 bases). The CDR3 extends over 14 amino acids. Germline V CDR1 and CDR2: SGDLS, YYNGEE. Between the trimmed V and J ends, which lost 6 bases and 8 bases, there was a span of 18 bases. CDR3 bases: TGTGCCAGCAAGAAAGGGGTTTTGGGCTATGAGCAGTTCTTC. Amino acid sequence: CASKKGVLGYEQFF.

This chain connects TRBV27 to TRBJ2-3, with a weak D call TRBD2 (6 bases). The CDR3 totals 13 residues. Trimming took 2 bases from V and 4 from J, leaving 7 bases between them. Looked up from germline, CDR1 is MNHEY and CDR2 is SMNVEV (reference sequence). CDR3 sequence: CASSLGGPDTQYF. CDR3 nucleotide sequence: TGTGCCAGCAGTTTAGGAGGGCCAGATACGCAGTATTTT.

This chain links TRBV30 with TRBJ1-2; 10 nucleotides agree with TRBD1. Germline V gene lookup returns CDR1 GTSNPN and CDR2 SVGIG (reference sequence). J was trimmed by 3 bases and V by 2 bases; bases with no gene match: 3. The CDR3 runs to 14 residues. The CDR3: CAWSRQGADYGYTF. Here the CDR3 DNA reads TGTGCCTGGAGTAGACAGGGGGCGGACTATGGCTACACCTTC.

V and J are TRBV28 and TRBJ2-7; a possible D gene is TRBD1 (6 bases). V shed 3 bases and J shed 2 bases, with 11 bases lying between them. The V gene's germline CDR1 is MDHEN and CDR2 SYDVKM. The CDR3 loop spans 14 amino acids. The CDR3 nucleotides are TGTGCCAGCAGTTTCCGTCCAGGGGCCTACGAGCAGTACTTC. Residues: CASSFRPGAYEQYF.

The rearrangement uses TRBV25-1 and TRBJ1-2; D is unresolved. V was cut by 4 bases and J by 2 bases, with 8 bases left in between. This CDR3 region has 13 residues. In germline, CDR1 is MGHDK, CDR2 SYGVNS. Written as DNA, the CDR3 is TGTGCCAGCAGTGTGGGAGGGAACTATGGCTACACCTTC. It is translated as CASSVGGNYGYTF.

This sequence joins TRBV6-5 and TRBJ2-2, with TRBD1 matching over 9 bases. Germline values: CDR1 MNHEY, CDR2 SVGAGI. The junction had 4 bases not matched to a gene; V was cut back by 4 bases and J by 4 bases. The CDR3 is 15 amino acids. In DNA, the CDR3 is TGTGCCAGCAGTTCCGGGACAGGGAGCACCGGGGAGCTGTTTTTT. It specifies CASSSGTGSTGELFF.

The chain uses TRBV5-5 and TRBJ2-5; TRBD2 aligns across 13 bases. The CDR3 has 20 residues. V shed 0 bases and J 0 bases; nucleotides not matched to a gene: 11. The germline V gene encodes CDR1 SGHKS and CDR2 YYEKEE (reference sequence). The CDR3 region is CASSLAGLAGERVYQETQYF. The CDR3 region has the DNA TGTGCCAGCAGCTTGGCCGGACTAGCGGGAGAGAGGGTGTACCAAGAGACCCAGTACTTC.

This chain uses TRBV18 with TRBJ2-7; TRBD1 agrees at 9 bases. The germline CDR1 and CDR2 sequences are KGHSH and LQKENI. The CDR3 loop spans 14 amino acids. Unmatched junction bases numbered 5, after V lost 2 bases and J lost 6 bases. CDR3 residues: CASSPGGQGCEQYF. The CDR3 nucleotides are TGTGCCAGCTCACCAGGGGGACAGGGATGCGAGCAGTACTTC.

The CDR3 DNA follows: TGTGCCAGTAGCCAATGGGACAGGGCCAGTTCACCCCTCCACTTT. Translation gives CASSQWDRASSPLHF. This chain connects TRBV19 to TRBJ1-6; 9 bases agree with TRBD1. The CDR3 runs to 15 residues. V dropped 6 bases and J dropped 9; count of bases not matched to a gene: 9. Germline CDR1 is LNHDA and CDR2 is SQIVND (reference sequence).

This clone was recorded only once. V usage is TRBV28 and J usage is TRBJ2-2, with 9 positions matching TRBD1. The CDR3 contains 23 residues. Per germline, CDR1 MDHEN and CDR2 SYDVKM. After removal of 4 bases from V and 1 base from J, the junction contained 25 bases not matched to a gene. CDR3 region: CASSSVEGESDRGATLNTGELFF. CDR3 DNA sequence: TGTGCCAGCAGTTCGGTTGAGGGAGAATCCGACAGGGGGGCAACATTGAACACCGGGGAGCTGTTTTTT.

The CDR3 DNA follows: TGTGCCAGCAGTCGTAGACCGATAAGGAGCTACGAGCAGTACTTC. Protein product: CASSRRPIRSYEQYF. The rearrangement links TRBV28 to TRBJ2-7, with D hard to call. The CDR3 runs 15 residues. Germline V lookup: CDR1 MDHEN, CDR2 SYDVKM. V shed 5 bases and J shed 3 bases, with 17 bases lying between them.

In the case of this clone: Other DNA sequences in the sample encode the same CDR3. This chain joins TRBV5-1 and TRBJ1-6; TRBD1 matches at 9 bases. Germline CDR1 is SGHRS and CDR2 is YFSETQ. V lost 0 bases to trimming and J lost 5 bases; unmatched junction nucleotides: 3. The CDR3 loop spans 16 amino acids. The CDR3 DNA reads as TGCGCCAGCAGCTTGGAACAGGGGGCCGATAATTCACCCCTCCACTTT. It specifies CASSLEQGADNSPLHF.

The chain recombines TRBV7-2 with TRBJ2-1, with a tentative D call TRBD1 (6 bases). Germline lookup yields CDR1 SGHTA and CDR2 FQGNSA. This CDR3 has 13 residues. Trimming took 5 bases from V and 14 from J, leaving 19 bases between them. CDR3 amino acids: CASSPASTGFEFF. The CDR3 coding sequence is TGTGCCAGCAGCCCGGCCTCAACAGGGTTCGAGTTCTTC. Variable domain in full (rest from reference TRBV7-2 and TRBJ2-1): GAGVSQSPSNKVTEKGKDVELRCDPISGHTALYWYRQSLGQGLEFLIYFQGNSAPDKSGLPSDRFSAERTGGSVSTLTIQRTQQEDSAVYLCASSPASTGFEFFGPGTRLTVL.

The DNA of the CDR3 is TGTGCCAGCAGCGTCCGGGACAGGGGACCGCGGAACACTGAAGCTTTCTTT. It specifies CASSVRDRGPRNTEAFF. J is TRBJ1-1 and V is TRBV9; 10 positions agree with TRBD1. This CDR3 has 17 amino acids. Unmatched junction bases numbered 8, after V lost 2 bases and J lost 1 base. The germline gives CDR1 SGDLS, CDR2 YYNGEE.

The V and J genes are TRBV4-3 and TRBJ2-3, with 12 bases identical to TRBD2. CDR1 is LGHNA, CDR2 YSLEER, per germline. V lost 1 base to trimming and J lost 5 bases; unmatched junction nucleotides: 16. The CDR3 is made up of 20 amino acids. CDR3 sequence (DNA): TGCGCCAGCAGCCAAGTTCACAAATGGACTAGCGGGAACCTGAGAGATACGCAGTATTTT. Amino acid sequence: CASSQVHKWTSGNLRDTQYF.

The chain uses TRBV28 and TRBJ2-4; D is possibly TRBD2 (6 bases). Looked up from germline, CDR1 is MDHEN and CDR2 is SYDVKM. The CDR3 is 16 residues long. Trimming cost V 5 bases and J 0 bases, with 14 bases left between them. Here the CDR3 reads CASSQLRGGAKNIQYF. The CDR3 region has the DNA TGTGCCAGCAGTCAACTCCGGGGAGGAGCCAAAAACATTCAGTACTTC.

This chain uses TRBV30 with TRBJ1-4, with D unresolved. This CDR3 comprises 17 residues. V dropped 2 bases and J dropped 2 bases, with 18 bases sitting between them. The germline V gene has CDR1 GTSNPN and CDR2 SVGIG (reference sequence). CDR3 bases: TGTGCCTGGAGTTTACGGGATGATAGGAGTACTAATGAAAAACTGTTTTTT. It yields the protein CAWSLRDDRSTNEKLFF.

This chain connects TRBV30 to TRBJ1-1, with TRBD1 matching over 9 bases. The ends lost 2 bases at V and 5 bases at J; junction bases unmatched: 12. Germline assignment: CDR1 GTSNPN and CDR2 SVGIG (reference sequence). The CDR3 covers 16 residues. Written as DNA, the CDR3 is TGTGCCTGGAGTCCCGGGGGGGACAGGGAAGGAACTGAAGCTTTCTTT. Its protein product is CAWSPGGDREGTEAFF.

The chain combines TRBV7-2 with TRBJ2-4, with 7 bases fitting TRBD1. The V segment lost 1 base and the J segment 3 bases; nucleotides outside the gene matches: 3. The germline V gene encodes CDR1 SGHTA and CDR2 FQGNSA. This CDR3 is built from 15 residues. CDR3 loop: CASSLERQGKNIQYF. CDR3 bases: TGTGCCAGCAGCTTAGAGCGACAGGGCAAAAACATTCAGTACTTC.